The present entry profiles one TCR beta chain with its context. Its antigen is as yet unknown. V lost 2 bases and J 8 bases, leaving 13 bases between the germline ends. The germline V gene has CDR1 SGHTA and CDR2 FQGNSA. The CDR3 is 14 amino acids. The sample is drawn from a study of response to subunit inactivated influenza vaccine. Study results and caveats: Authors suggested few new T cells are recruited by each seasonal influenza vaccination.

TCRdb recomputed calls from the RT-PCR reads with MiXCR, one row per CDR3 protein. The table includes hundreds of thousands of distinct CDR3 sequences, approximately 15% detected once. The V call is TRBV7-2, the J call TRBJ2-4, with D hard to call. The specimen was PBMCs from blood, collected 14 days before vaccination. The origin of this receptor is a man aged 50 to 59 who received an inactivated influenza vaccine. The CDR3 here is CASSLSAVSDIQYF. The CDR3 nucleotides read TGTGCCAGCAGCTTAAGTGCAGTTTCGGACATTCAGTACTTC.